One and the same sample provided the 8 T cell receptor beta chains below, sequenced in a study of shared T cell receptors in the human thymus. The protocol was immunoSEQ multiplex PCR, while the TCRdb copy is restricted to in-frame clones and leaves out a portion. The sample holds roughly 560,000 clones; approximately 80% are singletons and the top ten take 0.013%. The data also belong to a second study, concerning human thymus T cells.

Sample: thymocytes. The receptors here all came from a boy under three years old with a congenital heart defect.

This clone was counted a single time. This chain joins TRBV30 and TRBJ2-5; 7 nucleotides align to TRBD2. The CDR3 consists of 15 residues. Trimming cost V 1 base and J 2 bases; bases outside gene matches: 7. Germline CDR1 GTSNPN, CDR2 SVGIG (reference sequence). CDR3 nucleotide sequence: TGTGCCTGGAGTGCGGCCCGGGGACTACAAGAGACCCAGTACTTC. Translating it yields CAWSAARGLQETQYF.

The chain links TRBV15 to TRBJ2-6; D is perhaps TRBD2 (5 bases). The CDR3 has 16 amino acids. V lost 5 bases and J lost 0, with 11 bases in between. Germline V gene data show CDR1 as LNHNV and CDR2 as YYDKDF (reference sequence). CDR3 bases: TGTGCCACCAGCGACTACATGAACTCTGGGGCCAACGTCCTGACTTTC. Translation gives CATSDYMNSGANVLTF.

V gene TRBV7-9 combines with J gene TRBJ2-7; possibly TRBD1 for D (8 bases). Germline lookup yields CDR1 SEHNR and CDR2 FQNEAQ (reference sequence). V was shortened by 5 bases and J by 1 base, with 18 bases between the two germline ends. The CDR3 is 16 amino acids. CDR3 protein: CASSVGQGGISYEQYF. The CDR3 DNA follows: TGTGCCAGCAGCGTTGGACAGGGAGGGATATCCTACGAGCAGTACTTC. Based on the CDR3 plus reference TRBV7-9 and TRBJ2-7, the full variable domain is DTGVSQNPRHKITKRGQNVTFRCDPISEHNRLYWYRQTLGQGPEFLTYFQNEAQLEKSRLLSDRFSAERPKGSFSTLEIQRTEQGDSAMYLCASSVGQGGISYEQYFGPGTRLTVT.

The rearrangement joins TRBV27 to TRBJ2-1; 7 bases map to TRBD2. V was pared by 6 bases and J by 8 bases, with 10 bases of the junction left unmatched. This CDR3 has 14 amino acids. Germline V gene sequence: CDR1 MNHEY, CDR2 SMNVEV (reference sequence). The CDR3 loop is CASRTGLGKDEQFF. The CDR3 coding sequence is TGTGCCAGCAGGACCGGACTAGGGAAAGATGAGCAGTTCTTC.

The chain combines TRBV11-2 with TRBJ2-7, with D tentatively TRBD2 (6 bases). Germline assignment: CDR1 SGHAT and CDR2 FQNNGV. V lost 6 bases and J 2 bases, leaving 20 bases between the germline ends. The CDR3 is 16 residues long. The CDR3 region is CASSPGPLGGTYEQYF. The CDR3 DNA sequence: TGTGCCAGCAGTCCCGGCCCCCTGGGAGGCACCTACGAGCAGTACTTC.

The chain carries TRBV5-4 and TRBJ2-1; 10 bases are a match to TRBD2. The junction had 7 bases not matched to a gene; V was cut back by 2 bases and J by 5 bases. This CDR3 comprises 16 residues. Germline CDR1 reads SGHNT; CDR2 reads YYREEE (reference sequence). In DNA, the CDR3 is TGTGCCAGCAGCTTCCCCGGGACTAGCGTTAACAATGAGCAGTTCTTC. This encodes CASSFPGTSVNNEQFF.

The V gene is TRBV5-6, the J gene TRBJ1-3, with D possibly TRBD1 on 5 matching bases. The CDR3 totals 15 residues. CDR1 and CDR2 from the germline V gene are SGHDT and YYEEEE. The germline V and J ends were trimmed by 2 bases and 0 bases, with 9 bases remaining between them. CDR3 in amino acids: CASSLGAYSGNTIYF. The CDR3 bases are TGTGCCAGCAGCTTAGGGGCCTACTCTGGAAACACCATATATTTT.

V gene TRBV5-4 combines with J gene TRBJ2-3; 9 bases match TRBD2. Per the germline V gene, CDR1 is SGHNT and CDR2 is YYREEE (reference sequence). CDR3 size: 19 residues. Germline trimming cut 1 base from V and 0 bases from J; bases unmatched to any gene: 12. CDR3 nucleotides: TGTGCCAGCAGCTTGTTGGGACTAGCTACCCTTCCTAGCACAGATACGCAGTATTTT. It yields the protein CASSLLGLATLPSTDTQYF.